Shown below are 28 T cell receptor beta chains from a single sample sequenced in a study of CD8+ T cells in alopecia areata. Following RNA extraction, reverse transcription yielded cDNA that acted as the sequencing template. The assay was immunoSEQ multiplex PCR, and TCRdb's table has in-frame clones only and misses some. The table lists some 190,000 clones, approximately 50% of them singletons, with 9.5% to 13% in the top ten. As to treatment: oral pan-JAK inhibitor, 5-10 mg twice daily. The sequences come from CD8+ T cells sorted from blood, collected around week 52, from a patient treated with tofacitinib. The receptor source for this set is a human donor with alopecia areata.

This sequence joins TRBV27 and TRBJ1-5; D remains unclear. In germline, CDR1 is MNHEY, CDR2 SMNVEV (reference sequence). V was pared by 4 bases and J by 0 bases, with 4 bases between. This CDR3 comprises 13 residues. In nucleotides, the CDR3 is TGTGCCAGCAGTTCAAATAGCAATCAGCCCCAGCATTTT. Encoded protein: CASSSNSNQPQHF.

The rearrangement uses TRBV15 and TRBJ1-5; D remains unclear. CDR3 length: 17 amino acids. CDR1 is LNHNV and CDR2 is YYDKDF in the germline V gene (reference sequence). V was cut by 3 bases and J by 0 bases, with 15 bases left in between. The CDR3 loop reads CATSSERSEFSNQPQHF. The CDR3 nucleotides are TGTGCCACCAGCAGCGAACGTAGTGAGTTTAGCAATCAGCCCCAGCATTTT.

The rearrangement links TRBV14 to TRBJ2-1; TRBD1 agrees at 11 bases. CDR1 and CDR2 from the germline V gene are SGHDN and FVKESK. J lost 1 base, V lost 7 bases, and 3 bases had no gene match. This CDR3 is built from 15 residues. The CDR3 sequence: CASIGTGGSYNEQFF. DNA of the CDR3: TGTGCCAGCATTGGGACAGGGGGATCCTACAATGAGCAGTTCTTC.

The V call is TRBV6-6, the J call TRBJ2-2, with D maybe TRBD2 (7 bases). The CDR3 spans 16 residues. Germline V gene data show CDR1 as MNHNY and CDR2 as SVGAGI (reference sequence). V shed 7 bases and J shed 0 bases, with 15 bases lying between them. The CDR3: CASTRGPHTNTGELFF. The DNA of the CDR3 is TGTGCCAGCACGCGGGGGCCACATACGAACACCGGGGAGCTGTTTTTT.

The rearrangement links TRBV29-1 to TRBJ1-1, with 9 bases aligning to TRBD1. The CDR3 runs to 12 residues. Germline V gene lookup returns CDR1 SQVTM and CDR2 ANQGSEA. J lost 8 bases, V lost 7 bases, and 8 bases had no gene match. The CDR3 nucleotides read TGCAGCGCCCCGGGACAGGGAGTCGAAGCTTTCTTT. Translation gives CSAPGQGVEAFF.

The chain employs TRBV30 and TRBJ1-5, with TRBD1 as a possible D gene (6 bases). CDR3 size: 17 residues. Germline CDR1 GTSNPN, CDR2 SVGIG (reference sequence). Trimming removed 2 bases from V and 6 bases from J, with 23 bases in between. CDR3 loop: CAWSPRGGSVMVQPQHF. In DNA, the CDR3 is TGTGCCTGGAGTCCCAGGGGCGGAAGCGTTATGGTTCAGCCCCAGCATTTT.

Only a few counts were recorded for this clone. The chain employs TRBV27 and TRBJ1-5; D is ambiguous. CDR1 and CDR2 from the germline V gene are MNHEY and SMNVEV (reference sequence). V was clipped by 2 bases and J by 5 bases, with 7 bases between them. CDR3 size: 13 residues. CDR3 residues: CASSLEGDQPQHF. CDR3 bases: TGTGCCAGCAGTTTAGAGGGAGATCAGCCCCAGCATTTT.

CDR3 amino acids: CASRLGIVQPQHF. CDR3 in DNA: TGTGCCAGTAGATTGGGAATTGTGCAGCCCCAGCATTTT. This chain joins TRBV19 and TRBJ1-5; D is uncertain. This CDR3 spans 13 amino acids. Trimming took 6 bases from V and 7 from J, leaving 13 bases between them. Germline V lookup: CDR1 LNHDA, CDR2 SQIVND (reference sequence).

This chain uses TRBV7-2 with TRBJ1-2, with D possibly matching TRBD1 (6 bases). Germline-derived CDR1 and CDR2 are SGHTA and FQGNSA. V was trimmed by 1 base and J by 5 bases, leaving 11 bases between them. This CDR3 has 14 residues. For the CDR3, the DNA is TGTGCCAGCAGCTTAGAAAAGGGGGGTTATGGCTACACCTTC. The encoded protein is CASSLEKGGYGYTF.

This clone is termed medium-sized. The germline gene is not matched at one end of the junction; a read error may be the cause. The V gene is TRBV6-5, the J gene TRBJ2-1; no clear D gene. Germline V CDR1 and CDR2: MNHEY, SVGAGI. CDR3 size: 13 residues. CDR3 protein: CASSEDSNNEQFF. CDR3 coding DNA: TGTGCCAGCAGTGAAGACTCCAACAATGAGCAGTTCTTC.

The chain links TRBV5-1 to TRBJ2-1; weak D call: TRBD1 (6 bases). The CDR3 sequence is 14 residues long. V was shortened by 4 bases and J by 6 bases, with 14 bases between the two germline ends. Germline CDR1 reads SGHRS; CDR2 reads YFSETQ. The CDR3 DNA reads as TGCGCCAGCAGCGCCCAACAGGGTTCCAATGAGCAGTTCTTC. Residues: CASSAQQGSNEQFF.

The chain combines TRBV7-9 with TRBJ1-2; perhaps TRBD1 as D (6 bases). Germline CDR1 is SEHNR and CDR2 is FQNEAQ (reference sequence). Trimming removed 10 bases from V and 4 bases from J, with 19 bases in between. The CDR3 extends over 14 amino acids. The CDR3 DNA is TGTGCCATCACCGTAGCAGGGGCTGGCTATGGCTACACCTTC. This sequence encodes CAITVAGAGYGYTF.

The J gene is TRBJ2-7, the V gene TRBV7-9; D may be TRBD2 (5 bases). The CDR3 has 14 amino acids. V was clipped by 5 bases and J by 3 bases, with 14 bases between them. CDR1 and CDR2 from the germline V gene are SEHNR and FQNEAQ (reference sequence). The CDR3 bases are TGTGCCAGCAGCGCGGAGGTACACTACTACGAGCAGTACTTC. Translated, it gives CASSAEVHYYEQYF.

The sample holds many counts of this clone. The chain carries TRBV7-8 and TRBJ2-3; 8 nucleotides align to TRBD2. The CDR3 contains 20 residues. V lost 1 base, J lost 0 bases, and 15 bases stayed unmatched. Germline values: CDR1 SGHVS, CDR2 FQNEAQ. The CDR3, as DNA: TGTGCCAGCAGCTTAGATATTAAATCCCTCCGGGGGGGCAGCACAGATACGCAGTATTTT. This encodes CASSLDIKSLRGGSTDTQYF.

The rearrangement joins TRBV10-3 to TRBJ2-2; no clear D gene. The CDR3 is made up of 13 amino acids. The germline CDR1 and CDR2 sequences are ENHRY and SYGVKD. V was shortened by 8 bases and J by 1 base, with 8 bases between the two germline ends. CDR3 protein: CAIPDGNTGELFF. The CDR3 DNA reads as TGTGCCATCCCGGACGGGAACACCGGGGAGCTGTTTTTT.

The chain has TRBV16 and TRBJ1-5; D unclear. Trimming took off 4 bases at V and 2 bases at J, with 12 bases between the two ends. The CDR3 runs to 15 residues. Germline values: CDR1 KGHSY, CDR2 FQNENV. CDR3: CASSLSPSGNQPQHF. The CDR3 DNA is TGTGCCAGCAGCCTGTCCCCTTCCGGCAATCAGCCCCAGCATTTT.

The J gene is TRBJ2-7, the V gene TRBV4-3; 13 bases are a match to TRBD2. The junction had 5 bases not matched to a gene; V was cut back by 0 bases and J by 3 bases. The V gene's germline CDR1 is LGHNA and CDR2 YSLEER. CDR3 length: 17 residues. The CDR3 sequence is CASSQEVLAGGNYEQYF. CDR3 nucleotides: TGCGCCAGCAGCCAAGAGGTACTAGCGGGGGGGAACTACGAGCAGTACTTC.

The rearrangement uses TRBV30 and TRBJ1-2; the D gene is possibly TRBD1 (6 bases). V was pared by 0 bases and J by 6 bases, with 17 bases between. From germline, CDR1 is GTSNPN and CDR2 SVGIG (reference sequence). This CDR3 spans 15 amino acids. The CDR3 loop reads CAWSVFPRGVHGYTF. The CDR3 region has the DNA TGTGCCTGGAGTGTTTTCCCCAGGGGAGTCCATGGCTACACCTTC. Looking up the rest from reference TRBV30 and TRBJ1-2 gives the full variable domain: SQTIHQWPATLVQPVGSPLSLECTVEGTSNPNLYWYRQAAGRGLQLLFYSVGIGQISSEVPQNLSASRPQDRQFILSSKKLLLSDSGFYLCAWSVFPRGVHGYTFGSGTRLTVV.

This clone was seen a handful of times. The chain recombines TRBV29-1 with TRBJ1-1; D remains unclear. This CDR3 is built from 12 residues. V dropped 8 bases and J dropped 3 bases, with 13 bases sitting between them. Germline V gene data show CDR1 as SQVTM and CDR2 as ANQGSEA. CDR3 DNA sequence: TGCAGCCCTCACAGTCCGGACACTGAAGCTTTCTTT. Translating it yields CSPHSPDTEAFF.

Worth noting for this clone: A read error may be the cause here, since a much bigger clone is one base away. This chain links TRBV6-1 with TRBJ2-7; no reliable D call. The CDR3 runs to 11 residues. V shed 3 bases and J shed 3 bases, with 3 bases lying between them. Germline V gene lookup returns CDR1 MNHNS and CDR2 SASEGT. The CDR3 bases are TGTGCCAGCAGTGATTTCTACGAGCAGTACTTC. Translated: CASSDFYEQYF.

The gene calls are TRBV4-3 and TRBJ2-6; perhaps TRBD1 as D (5 bases). The CDR3 length is 18 residues. Germline CDR1 is LGHNA and CDR2 is YSLEER. Trimming took 1 base from V and 0 from J, leaving 13 bases between them. For the CDR3, the DNA is TGCGCCAGCAGCCAAGGATCAGGGCCGTCCTCTGGGGCCAACGTCCTGACTTTC. Protein product: CASSQGSGPSSGANVLTF.

This chain links TRBV27 with TRBJ1-2; D remains ambiguous. Trimming shortened V by 8 bases and J by 10 bases, and 14 bases separated the two germline ends. This CDR3 has 11 amino acids. Germline lookup yields CDR1 MNHEY and CDR2 SMNVEV (reference sequence). The CDR3 DNA follows: TGTGCCAGCGGATCTATTGTTTACTACACCTTC. This codes for CASGSIVYYTF.

This clone was observed a few times. CDR3 nucleotide sequence: TGTGCCAGCAGCTTTACCGGGGAGCTGTTTTTT. Amino acids: CASSFTGELFF. V usage is TRBV7-2 and J usage is TRBJ2-2; D is ambiguous. CDR3 size: 11 residues. Germline CDR1 and CDR2: SGHTA and FQGNSA. The V end was cut by 3 bases, the J end by 5 bases, with 1 base between.

The chain couples TRBV27 to TRBJ2-7, with D perhaps given as TRBD1 or TRBD2 (5 bases each). The V gene lost 3 bases and the J gene lost 2 bases, with 11 bases spanning the gap. Germline V gene sequence: CDR1 MNHEY, CDR2 SMNVEV (reference sequence). The CDR3 sequence is 14 residues long. CDR3 coding DNA: TGTGCCAGCAGTTTCCAGGGAGCGACCTACGAGCAGTACTTC. Its translation is CASSFQGATYEQYF.

This CDR3 reads CASSPGTRKNIQYF. CDR3 DNA sequence: TGTGCCAGCAGCCCCGGGACTAGGAAAAACATTCAGTACTTC. This sequence joins TRBV27 and TRBJ2-4; 8 bases match TRBD2. Germline V gene data show CDR1 as MNHEY and CDR2 as SMNVEV (reference sequence). This CDR3 region has 14 residues. The V and J ends lost 6 bases and 4 bases, in that order; junction bases with no gene match: 5.

This clone occurred a few times. This chain connects TRBV5-4 to TRBJ2-1; a weak D match, TRBD1 (5 bases). Germline V gene sequence: CDR1 SGHNT, CDR2 YYREEE (reference sequence). This CDR3 has 11 amino acids. The ends were cut back, 9 bases at V and 10 bases at J, with 14 bases in the middle. The DNA for the CDR3 is TGTGCCACCGTAGGGGCGGAGGAGCAGTTCTTC. Translating gives CATVGAEEQFF.

This CDR3 reads CASSPGTGGRTDTQYF. In nucleotides, the CDR3 is TGTGCCAGCAGCCCCGGCACGGGGGGACGTACAGATACGCAGTATTTT. V is TRBV4-2 and J is TRBJ2-3; 7 bases match TRBD2. The V gene's germline CDR1 is LGHNA and CDR2 YNFKEQ. The CDR3 spans 16 residues. Germline trimming cut 4 bases from V and 3 bases from J; bases unmatched to any gene: 10.

The rearrangement joins TRBV6-1 to TRBJ2-5, with TRBD2 as a possible D gene (5 bases). This CDR3 has 12 amino acids. CDR1 and CDR2 (germline): MNHNS, SASEGT. The V gene lost 7 bases and the J gene lost 2 bases, with 8 bases spanning the gap. Here the CDR3 DNA reads TGTGCCAGCACCCGGGGACAAGAGACCCAGTACTTC. Amino acids: CASTRGQETQYF.